These 26 T cell receptor beta chains originate from one sample sequenced in a study of cytomegalovirus exposure and HLA in healthy donors. The PCR made use of 60 Vbeta and 13 Jbeta primers. Method: immunoSEQ multiplex PCR; TCRdb's copy keeps in-frame clones and lacks some. The data show about 160,000 clones, 77% seen once. The sequenced sample consisted of PBMCs. The receptor source for this set is a middle-aged man in good health and CMV-seropositive.

The CDR3 here is CASRDRDGDTGELFF. The CDR3 DNA is TGTGCCAGCAGAGACAGGGATGGAGACACCGGGGAGCTGTTTTTT. This rearrangement joins TRBV7-9 to TRBJ2-2; 7 bases are a match to TRBD1. The CDR3 contains 15 residues. Germline loops: CDR1 SEHNR, CDR2 FQNEAQ (reference sequence). J lost 3 bases, V lost 6 bases, and 7 bases had no gene match.

The V and J genes are TRBV7-9 and TRBJ2-2; D possibly corresponds to TRBD1 (6 bases). Germline CDR1 SEHNR, CDR2 FQNEAQ (reference sequence). The CDR3 extends over 17 amino acids. Trimming left V 10 bases short and J 1 base short, with 22 bases between. The CDR3: CANPPNRDTLNTGELFF. DNA of the CDR3: TGTGCCAACCCGCCGAATCGGGACACACTGAACACCGGGGAGCTGTTTTTT.

Of note for this clone: Other DNA sequences in the sample encode the same CDR3. The chain joins TRBV9 to TRBJ1-1, with TRBD1 as a possible D gene (6 bases). CDR3 size: 15 residues. Trimming removed 0 bases from V and 0 bases from J, with 9 bases in between. Germline CDR1 reads SGDLS; CDR2 reads YYNGEE. CDR3 sequence (DNA): TGTGCCAGCAGCGTAGGTGGACAGATGAACACTGAAGCTTTCTTT. It codes for CASSVGGQMNTEAFF.

V gene TRBV4-3 combines with J gene TRBJ1-4; D possibly corresponds to TRBD1 (6 bases). The CDR3 sequence is 15 residues long. Trimming pared 4 bases from V and 7 bases from J, leaving 16 bases between. Germline V lookup: CDR1 LGHNA, CDR2 YSLEER. In DNA form, the CDR3 reads TGCGCCAGCAGCCTTGATGCGGGGGGCAGTGAAAAACTGTTTTTT. It codes for CASSLDAGGSEKLFF.

This clone was seen ten or more times. The gene calls are TRBV15 and TRBJ2-7; D unclear. The length of the CDR3 is 13 residues. The germline gives CDR1 LNHNV, CDR2 YYDKDF (reference sequence). The V gene lost 0 bases and the J gene lost 6 bases, with 9 bases spanning the gap. Here the CDR3 reads CATSRDKELEQYF. The CDR3 DNA reads as TGTGCCACCAGCAGAGATAAGGAGCTCGAGCAGTACTTC.

There are a few counts of this clone. For the CDR3, the DNA is TGTGCCAGCAGCGAATCCGGGACAGGGACCTACGAGCAGTACTTC. Amino acid sequence: CASSESGTGTYEQYF. This chain connects TRBV9 to TRBJ2-7; TRBD1 matches 9 bases. There are 15 residues in the CDR3. The trim removed 3 bases at V and 2 bases at J, leaving 6 bases unmatched. CDR1 is SGDLS, CDR2 YYNGEE, per germline. Using reference TRBV9 and TRBJ2-7 for the parts outside the CDR3, the full variable domain is DSGVTQTPKHLITATGQRVTLRCSPRSGDLSVYWYQQSLDQGLQFLIQYYNGEERAKGNILERFSAQQFPDLHSELNLSSLELGDSALYFCASSESGTGTYEQYFGPGTRLTVT.

This rearrangement joins TRBV5-1 to TRBJ2-1, with 9 positions matching TRBD1. After removal of 2 bases from V and 5 bases from J, the junction contained 2 bases not matched to a gene. The CDR3 spans 14 residues. The germline V gene has CDR1 SGHRS and CDR2 YFSETQ. The CDR3 loop reads CASSLQGAHNEQFF. Written as DNA, the CDR3 is TGCGCCAGCAGCTTACAGGGGGCCCACAATGAGCAGTTCTTC.

The chain carries TRBV2 and TRBJ1-6; 9 bases align to TRBD1. Germline V gene lookup returns CDR1 SNHLY and CDR2 FYNNEI. The CDR3 runs to 18 residues. V was clipped by 0 bases and J by 3 bases; unmatched bases: 6. The CDR3 region is CASSEARDRVRYNSPLHF. Here the CDR3 DNA reads TGTGCCAGCAGTGAAGCGAGGGACAGGGTCCGCTATAATTCACCCCTCCACTTT.

V is TRBV5-4 and J is TRBJ2-5; tentative D call: TRBD1 (5 bases). V was pared by 10 bases and J by 5 bases, with 12 bases between. There are 11 residues in the CDR3. Germline values: CDR1 SGHNT, CDR2 YYREEE (reference sequence). The CDR3, as DNA: TGTGCCGGACACGGCCGCGAGACCCAGTACTTC. This encodes CAGHGRETQYF. Looking up the rest from reference TRBV5-4 and TRBJ2-5 gives the full variable domain: ETGVTQSPTHLIKTRGQQVTLRCSSQSGHNTVSWYQQALGQGPQFIFQYYREEENGRGNFPPRFSGLQFPNYSSELNVNALELDDSALYLCAGHGRETQYFGPGTRLLVL.

This chain connects TRBV7-2 to TRBJ2-7, with TRBD2 matching over 11 bases. The CDR3 is made up of 18 amino acids. The V and J ends lost 3 bases and 3 bases, in that order; junction bases with no gene match: 13. Germline values: CDR1 SGHTA, CDR2 FQGNSA. Here the CDR3 DNA reads TGTGCCAGCAGCTTCAGTCTAGCGGGGGGCCCCAGCGACTACGAGCAGTACTTC. This codes for CASSFSLAGGPSDYEQYF.

Only a few counts were recorded for this clone. The chain carries TRBV4-2 and TRBJ1-1, with TRBD1 matching over 9 bases. The germline V gene encodes CDR1 LGHNA and CDR2 YNFKEQ. The junction had 10 bases not matched to a gene; V was cut back by 0 bases and J by 11 bases. This CDR3 region has 15 residues. The DNA for the CDR3 is TGTGCCAGCAGCCAAGATTTGAGGGGACAGGGTCTTGCTTTCTTT. Its translation is CASSQDLRGQGLAFF.

The rearrangement uses TRBV4-1 and TRBJ2-3, with 7 bases matching TRBD2. Germline V CDR1 and CDR2: MGHRA, YSYEKL. This CDR3 is built from 16 residues. The trim removed 1 base at V and 1 base at J, leaving 5 bases unmatched. DNA of the CDR3: TGCGCCAGCAGCCAAGGGGACCGGGGGGGCACAGATACGCAGTATTTT. It specifies CASSQGDRGGTDTQYF.

V gene TRBV10-3 combines with J gene TRBJ1-3; 7 nucleotides match TRBD1. This CDR3 is 12 amino acids long. Per the germline V gene, CDR1 is ENHRY and CDR2 is SYGVKD. Unmatched junction bases numbered 3, after V lost 10 bases and J lost 3 bases. The CDR3 loop reads CASGTDGNTIYF. Written as DNA, the CDR3 is TGTGCCAGCGGGACAGATGGAAACACCATATATTTT.

The genes are TRBV27 and TRBJ1-1; D remains ambiguous. Trimming stripped 4 bases from V and 3 bases from J, with 15 bases between. The CDR3 runs 15 residues. Per the germline V gene, CDR1 is MNHEY and CDR2 is SMNVEV (reference sequence). The DNA for the CDR3 is TGTGCCAGCAGTTCCCTTAGAGGTATCGACACTGAAGCTTTCTTT. Translated, it gives CASSSLRGIDTEAFF.

Note on this clone: The junction differs from germline at one of its ends, possibly a read error. The gene calls are TRBV30 and TRBJ2-5; the D gene is possibly TRBD1 (6 bases). Germline CDR1 reads GTSNPN; CDR2 reads SVGIG (reference sequence). The length of the CDR3 is 14 residues. The CDR3 region is CAWSGGTTQEAQYF. CDR3 DNA sequence: TGTGCCTGGAGTGGGGGGACAACCCAAGAGGCCCAGTACTTC.

The J gene is TRBJ2-3, the V gene TRBV13; no clear D gene. Germline V gene sequence: CDR1 PRHDT, CDR2 FYEKMQ (reference sequence). This CDR3 spans 14 amino acids. The germline V and J ends were trimmed by 5 bases and 8 bases, with 17 bases remaining between them. The DNA for the CDR3 is TGTGCCAGCAGCCCACCCGTAGGCGGAGCTACGCAGTATTTT. It codes for CASSPPVGGATQYF. Filled out from reference TRBV13 and TRBJ2-3, the complete variable domain reads AAGVIQSPRHLIKEKRETATLKCYPIPRHDTVYWYQQGPGQDPQFLISFYEKMQSDKGSIPDRFSAQQFSDYHSELNMSSLELGDSALYFCASSPPVGGATQYFGPGTRLTVL.

The chain recombines TRBV1 with TRBJ2-3; the table calls TRBD2, which could not be checked here. TRBV1 is shown as a pseudogene. The CDR3 is 16 residues long. CDR3 DNA: TGCACCAGCAGGAAAGAGGTTATGGGGGGGGCAGATACGCAGTATTTT. This sequence encodes CTSRKEVMGGADTQYF.

This clone occurred a few times. The CDR3 loop is CASSLTGEQYF. DNA for the CDR3: TGTGCCAGCAGCTTAACCGGCGAGCAGTACTTC. V and J are TRBV11-2 and TRBJ2-7; the D is unclear. Germline V gene sequence: CDR1 SGHAT, CDR2 FQNNGV. V lost 2 bases and J 6 bases, leaving 5 bases between the germline ends. CDR3 size: 11 residues.

This chain joins TRBV2 and TRBJ2-7; TRBD1 aligns across 7 bases. The trim removed 7 bases at V and 0 bases at J, leaving 12 bases unmatched. The CDR3 length is 16 residues. CDR1 and CDR2 from the germline V gene are SNHLY and FYNNEI. CDR3 amino acids: CASTLDPGTVSYEQYF. CDR3 bases: TGTGCCAGCACTTTAGACCCCGGGACAGTCTCCTACGAGCAGTACTTC.

The CDR3 sequence: CASSPPSSPNTGELFF. Written as DNA, the CDR3 is TGTGCCAGCTCACCACCGTCTAGCCCAAACACCGGGGAGCTGTTTTTT. V is TRBV18 and J is TRBJ2-2, with D maybe TRBD2 (5 bases). CDR1 KGHSH and CDR2 LQKENI come from the germline V gene. V lost 0 bases, J lost 2 bases, and 10 bases lay in between. The length of the CDR3 is 16 residues.

The chain carries TRBV28 and TRBJ1-2; D is undetermined. The V and J ends lost 5 bases and 3 bases respectively, with 10 bases between them. Germline V gene lookup returns CDR1 MDHEN and CDR2 SYDVKM. This CDR3 region has 13 residues. The CDR3 bases are TGTGCCAGCAGTGCTTACTCCGACTATGGCTACACCTTC. Translating gives CASSAYSDYGYTF.

The rearrangement joins TRBV9 to TRBJ2-2, with 8 bases that match TRBD2. Unmatched junction bases numbered 4, after V lost 5 bases and J lost 1 base. This CDR3 comprises 15 residues. CDR1 is SGDLS and CDR2 is YYNGEE in the germline V gene. CDR3 sequence (DNA): TGTGCCAGCAGTTTTAGCGGGGAGAACACCGGGGAGCTGTTTTTT. Translating gives CASSFSGENTGELFF.

The rearrangement links TRBV29-1 to TRBJ2-3; weak D call: TRBD2 (5 bases). The CDR3 totals 14 residues. Germline V CDR1 and CDR2: SQVTM, ANQGSEA. V lost 7 bases, J lost 5 bases, and 19 bases lay in between. CDR3 loop: CSAPARDVVDTQYF. The CDR3 nucleotides are TGCAGCGCCCCGGCCCGGGATGTCGTAGATACGCAGTATTTT.

The CDR3 nucleotides are TGTGCCACCAACAGCTACGAGCAGTACTTC. The encoded protein is CATNSYEQYF. The gene calls are TRBV6-1 and TRBJ2-5; D gene uncertain. The J call may be in error: the DNA end matches TRBJ2-7 better. The CDR3 extends over 10 amino acids. CDR1 and CDR2 (germline): MNHNS, SASEGT.

DNA for the CDR3: TGTGCCAGCAGTGGAACCGGGACAGGGTCAGTTACTCTATTGACCGGGGAGCTGTTTTTT. Encoded protein: CASSGTGTGSVTLLTGELFF. This chain uses TRBV2 with TRBJ2-2, with 9 positions matching TRBD1. The CDR3 consists of 20 residues. Germline values: CDR1 SNHLY, CDR2 FYNNEI. V shed 4 bases, J shed 5 bases, and the junction held 20 bases outside the gene matches.

This rearrangement joins TRBV18 to TRBJ1-1; TRBD1 matches at 8 bases. This CDR3 is 14 amino acids long. CDR1 KGHSH and CDR2 LQKENI come from the germline V gene. The V gene end was trimmed by 4 bases and the J gene end by 4 bases; junction bases not matched to a gene: 5. CDR3 bases: TGTGCCAGCTCACGGACAGGGTCTGGCACTGAAGCTTTCTTT. Translation gives CASSRTGSGTEAFF.